This paragraph reports one T cell receptor beta chain. Its antigen is unknown. This CDR3 contains 13 residues. Per the germline V gene, CDR1 is MNHGY and CDR2 is SAAAGT. With 4 bases clipped from V and 10 bases from J, the junction kept 4 bases outside the gene matches. Produced via immunoSEQ multiplex PCR; TCRdb's table is partial and in-frame only. The table lists about 2,500 clones, 36% of them singletons, with under 4.5% in the top ten. The data belong to a study of T cells in localized non-small cell lung cancer. General study results and limits: Longer overall survival was associated with a higher density of T cells in the blood. Uninvolved neighboring lung showed the greatest T cell clonality, exceeding tumor. Sequence data derive from only one tumor region, so heterogeneity remains possible.

Source: lymph node tissue, taken before any cancer treatment. V usage is TRBV6-8 and J usage is TRBJ2-1, with 10 nucleotides matching TRBD2. The receptor comes from a male donor at least 60 years old with stage II squamous cell lung carcinoma. The CDR3 DNA reads as TGTGCCAGCAGTTTAAGCGGGGGGGGCGAGCAGTTCTTC. Its protein product is CASSLSGGGEQFF.